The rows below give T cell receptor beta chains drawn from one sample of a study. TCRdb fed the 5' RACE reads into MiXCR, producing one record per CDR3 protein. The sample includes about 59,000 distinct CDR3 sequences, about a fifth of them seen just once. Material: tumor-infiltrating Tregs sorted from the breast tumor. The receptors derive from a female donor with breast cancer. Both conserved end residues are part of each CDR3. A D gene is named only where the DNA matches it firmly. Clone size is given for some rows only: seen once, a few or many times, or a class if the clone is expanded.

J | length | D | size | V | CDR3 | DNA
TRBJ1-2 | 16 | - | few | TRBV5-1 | CASSLVLGGAGYGHTF | TGCGCCAGCAGCTTGGTGTTGGGGGGCGCGGGCTATGGCCACACCTTC
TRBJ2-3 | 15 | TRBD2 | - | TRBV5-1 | CASSLASGGQDTQYF | TGCGCCAGCAGCTTGGCAAGCGGGGGACAAGATACGCAGTATTTT
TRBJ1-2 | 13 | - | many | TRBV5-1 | CASSLVEGLGYTF | TGCGCCAGCAGCTTGGTGGAGGGGCTTGGCTACACCTTC
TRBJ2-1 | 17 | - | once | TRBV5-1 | CASNPDRGSGTYNEQFF | TGCGCCAGCAACCCTGACCGGGGGTCGGGGACATACAATGAGCAGTTCTTC
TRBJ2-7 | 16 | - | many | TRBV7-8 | CASSLSSWRDGYEQYF | TGTGCCAGCAGCTTATCTTCATGGCGGGACGGCTACGAGCAGTACTTC
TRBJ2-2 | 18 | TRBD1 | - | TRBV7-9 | CASSLTGTGGTNTGELFF | TGTGCCAGCAGCTTAACCGGGACAGGGGGTACGAACACCGGGGAGCTGTTTTTT
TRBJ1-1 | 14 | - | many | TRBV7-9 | CASSSRTENTEAFF | TGTGCCAGCAGCTCAAGGACGGAGAACACTGAAGCTTTCTTT
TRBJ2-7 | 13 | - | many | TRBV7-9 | CASSFRGAYEQYF | TGTGCCAGCAGCTTTCGGGGGGCGTACGAGCAGTACTTC
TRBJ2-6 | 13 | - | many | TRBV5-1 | CASSHSGANVLTF | TGCGCCAGCAGCCACTCTGGGGCCAACGTCCTGACTTTC
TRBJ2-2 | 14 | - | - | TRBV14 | CASSHDSGSGELFF | TGTGCCAGCAGCCATGACTCAGGGTCCGGGGAGCTGTTTTTT
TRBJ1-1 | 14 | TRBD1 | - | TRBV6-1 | CASTPGQANTEAFF | TGTGCCAGCACCCCTGGACAGGCGAACACTGAAGCTTTCTTT
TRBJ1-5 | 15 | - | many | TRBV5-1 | CASSDGRGINQPQHF | TGCGCCAGCAGCGACGGCAGGGGTATCAATCAGCCCCAGCATTTT
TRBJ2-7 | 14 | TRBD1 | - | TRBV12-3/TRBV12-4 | CASSLDRGRNEQYF | TGTGCCAGCAGTTTGGACAGGGGTAGGAACGAGCAGTACTTC
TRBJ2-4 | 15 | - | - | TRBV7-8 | CASSFNSIAKNIQYF | TGTGCCAGCAGCTTTAACTCTATAGCCAAAAACATTCAGTACTTC
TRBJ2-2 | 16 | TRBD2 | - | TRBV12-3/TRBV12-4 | CASTIERGVFTGELFF | TGTGCCAGCACCATAGAGCGGGGGGTGTTCACCGGGGAGCTGTTTTTT
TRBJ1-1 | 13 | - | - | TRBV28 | CASGPARPTEAFF | TGTGCCAGCGGACCAGCCCGACCCACTGAAGCTTTCTTT
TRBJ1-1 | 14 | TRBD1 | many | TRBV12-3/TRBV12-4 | CASSYGTGSTEAFF | TGTGCCAGCAGTTACGGGACAGGGAGTACTGAAGCTTTCTTT
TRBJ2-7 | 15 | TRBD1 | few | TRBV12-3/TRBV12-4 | CASSLSGQGINVQYF | TGTGCCAGCAGTTTATCGGGACAGGGGATCAACGTGCAGTACTTC
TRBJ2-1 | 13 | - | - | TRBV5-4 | CANSLGAVNEQFF | TGTGCCAACAGCTTGGGGGCGGTAAATGAGCAGTTCTTC
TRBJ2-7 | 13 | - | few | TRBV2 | CASNTQGSYEQYF | TGTGCCAGCAACACACAGGGCTCCTACGAGCAGTACTTC
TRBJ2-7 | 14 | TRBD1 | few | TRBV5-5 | CASSYDRASYEQYF | TGTGCCAGCAGCTACGACAGGGCCTCCTACGAGCAGTACTTC
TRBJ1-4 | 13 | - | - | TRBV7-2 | CASSSGQNERLFF | TGTGCCAGCAGCTCTGGACAGAATGAAAGACTGTTTTTT
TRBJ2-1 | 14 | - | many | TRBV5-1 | CASSLVVTSNEQFF | TGCGCCAGCAGCTTGGTGGTGACTTCCAATGAGCAGTTCTTC
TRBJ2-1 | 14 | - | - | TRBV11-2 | CASSPQLGGNEQFF | TGTGCCAGCAGCCCACAACTAGGTGGCAATGAGCAGTTCTTC
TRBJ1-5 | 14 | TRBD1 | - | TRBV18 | CASSQGTGFGPQHF | TGTGCCAGCTCACAAGGGACAGGTTTCGGGCCCCAGCATTTT
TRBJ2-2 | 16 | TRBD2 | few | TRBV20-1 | CSAREAGLENTGELFF | TGCAGTGCTAGAGAGGCAGGACTAGAGAACACCGGGGAGCTGTTTTTT
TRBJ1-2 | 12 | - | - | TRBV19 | CASSPPSGGYTF | TGTGCCAGTAGTCCCCCCTCAGGAGGCTACACCTTC
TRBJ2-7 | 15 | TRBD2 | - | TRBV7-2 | CASSSGRLANYEQYF | TGTGCCAGCAGCTCAGGCCGACTAGCGAATTACGAGCAGTACTTC
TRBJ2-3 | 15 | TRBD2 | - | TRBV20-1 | CSARTGLAGVDTQYF | TGCAGTGCTAGAACTGGACTAGCGGGAGTAGATACGCAGTATTTT
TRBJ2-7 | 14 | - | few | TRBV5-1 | CASSDPGRDYEQYF | TGCGCCAGCAGCGATCCGGGACGGGACTACGAGCAGTACTTC
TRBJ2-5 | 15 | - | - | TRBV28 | CASSPSGLAGETQYF | TGTGCCAGCAGTCCCAGCGGGTTGGCTGGAGAGACCCAGTACTTC
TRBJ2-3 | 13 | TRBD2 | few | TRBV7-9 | CAVNSGSTDTQYF | TGTGCCGTTAATAGCGGGAGCACAGATACGCAGTATTTT
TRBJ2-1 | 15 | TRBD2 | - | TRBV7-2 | CASSLDAGAGNEQFF | TGTGCCAGCAGCTTAGACGCGGGAGCGGGAAATGAGCAGTTCTTC
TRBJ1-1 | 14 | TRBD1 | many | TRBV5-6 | CASPGATGGTEAFF | TGTGCCAGCCCGGGAGCGACAGGGGGCACTGAAGCTTTCTTT
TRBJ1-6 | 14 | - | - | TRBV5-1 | CASSLEGFDSPLHF | TGCGCCAGCAGCTTGGAGGGGTTTGATTCACCCCTCCACTTT
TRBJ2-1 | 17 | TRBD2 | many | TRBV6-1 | CASSKGLAGGSLNEQFF | TGTGCCAGCAGTAAGGGACTAGCGGGAGGATCACTGAATGAGCAGTTCTTC
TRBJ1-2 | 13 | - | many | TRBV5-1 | CASSFSAGSTYTF | TGCGCCAGCAGCTTTTCCGCTGGCAGCACCTACACCTTC
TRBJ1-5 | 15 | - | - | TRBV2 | CASREGFLGNQPQQF | TGTGCCAGCAGGGAAGGGTTCTTGGGGAATCAGCCCCAGCAGTTT
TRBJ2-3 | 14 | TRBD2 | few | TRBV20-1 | CSAIPSGRSDTQYF | TGCAGTGCTATCCCGAGCGGGAGGTCAGATACGCAGTATTTT